The clone carrying this T cell receptor beta chain was found a few times. The antigen is unknown. The sequenced template was cDNA made from the entire isolated RNA. Using immunoSEQ multiplex PCR, the repertoire was profiled, and TCRdb retains in-frame clones only, with some absent. This sample has nearly 700,000 clones, with 13% found just once. This sample was taken from a study of beta chain features in type 1 diabetes. General study results and limits: When Type 1 diabetes patients were examined, their TCRB CDR3s proved moderately but significantly shorter in all four CD4+ subsets.

Sequenced sample: naive CD4+ T cells from blood. The TCR comes from a man between 18 and 29 years old with type 1 diabetes.

CDR3 sequence (DNA): TGTGCCAGCAGCCCCTCGACAGGCAGCCAGATGTTTTTT. Amino acid sequence: CASSPSTGSQMFF. The V and J genes are TRBV7-9 and TRBJ1-4; D is perhaps TRBD1 (6 bases). V was trimmed by 5 bases and J by 15 bases, leaving 19 bases between them. This CDR3 is 13 amino acids long. Germline V lookup: CDR1 SEHNR, CDR2 FQNEAQ (reference sequence).